This T cell receptor (beta chain) originates from a study of blood T cell repertoires in COVID-19. At the level of the study: T cells, B-cell-depleted T cells, or PBMCs supplied cDNA or gDNA.

Clones were read by immunoSEQ multiplex PCR, and TCRdb kept only the in-frame ones, dropping some. Seen here are about 330,000 clones, more than 75% observed once, and the top ten hold roughly 10%. This clone has just a few counts. Residents of 24 US areas, aged about 18 to 100 years, made up the participants. Participants had their cohort set by participant-reported clinical history. Symptom resolution, clearance, or two negative PCRs marked donors in Cohort 3 as recovered. The sample taken for sequencing was PBMCs or T cells enriched from blood (not recorded which). This TCR was recovered from a woman under 30 who had recovered from COVID-19.

The CDR3: CASSVALAGQTGELFF. The DNA for the CDR3 is TGTGCCAGCAGTGTAGCACTAGCGGGGCAAACCGGGGAGCTGTTTTTT. The chain has TRBV6-1 and TRBJ2-2; TRBD2 agrees at 10 bases. This CDR3 spans 16 amino acids. Germline CDR1 reads MNHNS; CDR2 reads SASEGT. The ends lost 4 bases at V and 5 bases at J; junction bases unmatched: 7.